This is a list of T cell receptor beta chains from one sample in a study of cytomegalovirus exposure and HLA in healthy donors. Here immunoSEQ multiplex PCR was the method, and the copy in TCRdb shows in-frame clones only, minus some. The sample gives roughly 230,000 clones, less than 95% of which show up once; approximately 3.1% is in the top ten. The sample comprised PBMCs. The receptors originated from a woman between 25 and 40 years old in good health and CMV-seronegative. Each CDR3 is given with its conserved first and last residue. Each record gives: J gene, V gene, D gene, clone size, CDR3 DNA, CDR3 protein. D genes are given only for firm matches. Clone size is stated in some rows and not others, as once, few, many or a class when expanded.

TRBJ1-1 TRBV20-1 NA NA TGCAGTGCTAGAGCAGTTGAAGCTTTCTTT CSARAVEAFF
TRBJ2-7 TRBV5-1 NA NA TGCGCCAGCAGGCCGTGCTCCTACGAGCAGTACTTC CASRPCSYEQYF
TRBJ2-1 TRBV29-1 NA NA TGCAGCGTTGAAGTTGGGGGAGGGGGAAATGAGCAGTTCTTC CSVEVGGGGNEQFF
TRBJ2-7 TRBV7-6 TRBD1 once TGTGCCAGCAGCCAGGACAGGGTTGGTGGCGAGCAGTACTTC CASSQDRVGGEQYF
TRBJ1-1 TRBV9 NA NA TGTGCCAGCAGCGTTACAGGTGCTGAAGCTTTCTTT CASSVTGAEAFF
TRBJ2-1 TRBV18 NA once TGTGCCAGCTCACCACAGGGTGCTCCTAATGAGCAGTTCTTC CASSPQGAPNEQFF
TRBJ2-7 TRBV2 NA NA TGTGCCAGCAGTGAGGCAGTCCGCTCCTACGAGCAGTACTTC CASSEAVRSYEQYF
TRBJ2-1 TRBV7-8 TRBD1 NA TGTGCCAGCAGCTCGGACAGGGGAGTAGGCAATGAGCAGTTCTTC CASSSDRGVGNEQFF
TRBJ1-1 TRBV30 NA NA TGTGCCTGGAACCCGGGAGCATTGAACACTGAAGCTTTCTTT CAWNPGALNTEAFF
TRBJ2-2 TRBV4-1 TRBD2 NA TGCGCCAGCAGCCAAGGGACTAGAGGGACCGGGGAGCTGTTTTTT CASSQGTRGTGELFF
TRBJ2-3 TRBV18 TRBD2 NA TGTGCCAGCTCCCGATATTCGACTAGCGGGAGTCAAAAACAAGATACGCAGTATTTT CASSRYSTSGSQKQDTQYF
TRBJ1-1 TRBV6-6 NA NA TGTGCCAGCAGTCGGGGTCCCACTGAAGCTTTCTTT CASSRGPTEAFF
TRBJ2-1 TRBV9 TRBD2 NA TGTGCCAGCAGCGTAGGACTAGCAGGTACCTACAATGAGCAGTTCTTC CASSVGLAGTYNEQFF
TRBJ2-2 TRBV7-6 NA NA TGTGCCAGCAGCTCCGAGGGGGAATTGTCTGGCGGGGAGCTGTTTTTT CASSSEGELSGGELFF
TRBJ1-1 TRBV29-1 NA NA TGCAGCGTCCAAAAGGGGGGCACTGAAGCTTTCTTT CSVQKGGTEAFF
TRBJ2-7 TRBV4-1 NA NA TGCGCCAGCAGCCCCCGAGCTGCTTACGAGCAGTACTTC CASSPRAAYEQYF
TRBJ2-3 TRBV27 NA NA TGTGCCAGCAGTCCCCTTCGGGGGGATACGCAGTATTTT CASSPLRGDTQYF
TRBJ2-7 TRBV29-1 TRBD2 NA TGCAGCGTTCAAGGGACTACAAAAGGTGCGATTTACGAGCAGTACTTC CSVQGTTKGAIYEQYF
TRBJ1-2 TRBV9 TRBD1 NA TGTGCCAGCAGCGTAGATAGGACAGGGTATGGCTACACCTTC CASSVDRTGYGYTF
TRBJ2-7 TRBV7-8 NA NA TGTGCCAGCAGCTTAGCTAAGTGGCTCTATAAAGCCTACTACGAGCAGTACTTC CASSLAKWLYKAYYEQYF
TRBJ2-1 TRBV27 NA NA TGTGCCAGCAGTTCCGGGTCCCACTACAATGAGCAGTTCTTC CASSSGSHYNEQFF
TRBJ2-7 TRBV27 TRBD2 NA TGTGCCAGCAGTTTATCCGGTAGCGGGAGGTACGAGCAGTACTTC CASSLSGSGRYEQYF
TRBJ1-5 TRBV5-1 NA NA TGCGCCAGCAGCTTGGTTGGTCCGCGGGACACCGATAGCAATCAGCCCCAGCATTTT CASSLVGPRDTDSNQPQHF
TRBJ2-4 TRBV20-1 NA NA TGCAGTGCTAGCGGGAACGACATTCAGTACTTC CSASGNDIQYF
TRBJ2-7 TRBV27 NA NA TGTGCCAGCAGAGCGGCAGGGGCCTACGAGCAGTACTTC CASRAAGAYEQYF
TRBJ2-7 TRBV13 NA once TGTGCCAGCAGCTACACAGGAGGCCCATTGACCTACGAGCAGTACTTC CASSYTGGPLTYEQYF
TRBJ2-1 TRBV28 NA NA TGTGCCAGCACTATTCCTCCTAGGGAGCAGTTCTTC CASTIPPREQFF
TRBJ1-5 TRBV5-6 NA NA TGTGCCAGCAGCTTGGGCACGATCAATCAGCCCCAGCATTTT CASSLGTINQPQHF
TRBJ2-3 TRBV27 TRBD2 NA TGTGCCAGCAGTTCGGGACTAGCGGGAGTGGATACGCAGTATTTT CASSSGLAGVDTQYF